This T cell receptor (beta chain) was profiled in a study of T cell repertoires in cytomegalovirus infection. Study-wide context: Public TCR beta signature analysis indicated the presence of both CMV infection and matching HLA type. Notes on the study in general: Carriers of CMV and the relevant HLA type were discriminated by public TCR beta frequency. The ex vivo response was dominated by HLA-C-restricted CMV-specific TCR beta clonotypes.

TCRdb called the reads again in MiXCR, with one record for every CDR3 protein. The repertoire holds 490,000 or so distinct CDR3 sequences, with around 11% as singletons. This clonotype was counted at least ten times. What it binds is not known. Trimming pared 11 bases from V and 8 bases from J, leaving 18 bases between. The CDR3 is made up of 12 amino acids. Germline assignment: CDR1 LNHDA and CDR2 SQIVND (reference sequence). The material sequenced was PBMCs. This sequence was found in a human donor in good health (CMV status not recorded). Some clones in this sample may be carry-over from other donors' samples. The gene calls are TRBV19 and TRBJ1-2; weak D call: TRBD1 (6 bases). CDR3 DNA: TGTGCCGGAAAAAGGACAGCGGGCGGCTACACCTTC. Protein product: CAGKRTAGGYTF.